This entry lists 10 T cell receptor beta chains sequenced from one sample in a study of T-cell memory formation after mild COVID-19. TCRdb re-called the 5' RACE reads through MiXCR, storing one row per CDR3 protein. The sample carries approximately 300,000 distinct CDR3 sequences, 15% to 20% recorded once. The sample consisted of PBMCs or a T cell subset sorted from them (not recorded which). The receptors shown here come from a man between 18 and 35 years old who had mild COVID-19 (a few samples of this study predate the infection). Cell type and time point are not known.

V is TRBV20-1 and J is TRBJ1-5; D uncertain. V lost 5 bases to trimming and J lost 0 bases, with 5 bases between them. The CDR3 has 12 amino acids. Germline CDR1 DFQATT, CDR2 SNEGSKA (reference sequence). CDR3 in DNA: TGCAGTGCTCACAGTAGCAATCAGCCCCAGCATTTT. It encodes CSAHSSNQPQHF.

This clonotype appeared a few times. The chain has TRBV15 and TRBJ1-5, with D maybe TRBD1 (5 bases). The V gene's germline CDR1 is LNHNV and CDR2 YYDKDF (reference sequence). Trimming left V 5 bases short and J 5 bases short, with 19 bases between. The CDR3 runs 16 residues. The CDR3: CATSSRPGRTHQPQHF. The CDR3 DNA is TGTGCCACCAGCTCTCGCCCGGGACGGACCCATCAGCCCCAGCATTTT.

This clonotype was recorded many times. V usage is TRBV5-1 and J usage is TRBJ2-1; the match to TRBD2 covers 7 bases. After removal of 4 bases from V and 9 bases from J, the junction contained 4 bases not matched to a gene. Germline V gives CDR1 SGHRS, CDR2 YFSETQ. This CDR3 has 12 amino acids. The CDR3 reads CASSPGGSEQFF. The DNA for the CDR3 is TGCGCCAGCAGCCCGGGGGGATCTGAGCAGTTCTTC.

This clonotype has more than one count but fewer than ten. The CDR3 here is CASSVGGVPSSYNEQFF. In nucleotides, the CDR3 is TGTGCCAGCAGCGTAGGCGGGGTCCCGAGCTCCTACAATGAGCAGTTCTTC. The chain combines TRBV9 with TRBJ2-1; TRBD2 might be the D (6 bases). With 0 bases removed from V and 0 bases from J, the gap between germline ends came to 13 bases. Germline V lookup: CDR1 SGDLS, CDR2 YYNGEE. The CDR3 extends over 17 amino acids.

The chain combines TRBV12-3 or TRBV12-4 with TRBJ1-2, with a tentative D call TRBD1 (5 bases). V was trimmed by 6 bases and J by 8 bases, leaving 16 bases between them. The CDR3 length is 13 residues. Here the CDR3 reads CASSPRRGFGYTF. The CDR3 DNA reads as TGTGCCAGCAGCCCACGGCGGGGGTTCGGCTACACCTTC.

This clonotype was found a few times. The V call is TRBV12-3 or TRBV12-4, the J call TRBJ2-7; 15 bases map to TRBD2. This CDR3 region has 14 residues. J gave up 7 bases and V 6 bases, and 4 bases lay outside the gene matches. The CDR3 DNA is TGTGCCAGCAGGACGGGACTAGCGGGAGGTGAGCAGTACGTC. This translates into CASRTGLAGGEQYV.

This clonotype was detected a few times. CDR3: CSVAPTDTQYF. The CDR3, as DNA: TGCAGCGTTGCCCCCACAGATACGCAGTATTTT. The J gene is TRBJ2-3, the V gene TRBV29-1; D is unresolved. The CDR3 is 11 residues long. Trimming left V 4 bases short and J 2 bases short, with 4 bases between. Germline loops: CDR1 SQVTM, CDR2 ANQGSEA.

There are many counts of this clonotype. The genes are TRBV5-1 and TRBJ2-5; TRBD1 matches 9 bases. This CDR3 is 15 amino acids long. V trimming: 4 bases; J trimming: 5 bases; junction bases outside the gene matches: 9. Germline CDR1 reads SGHRS; CDR2 reads YFSETQ. CDR3 nucleotides: TGCGCCAGCAGCACTGGACAGGGGAGAGGGGAGACCCAGTACTTC. Residues: CASSTGQGRGETQYF.

This chain connects TRBV12-3 or TRBV12-4 to TRBJ2-3, with 7 bases identical to TRBD1. V shed 7 bases and J 11 bases; nucleotides not matched to a gene: 12. The CDR3 has 13 residues. This chain's CDR3 is CASTPGQLPLQYF. CDR3 nucleotide sequence: TGTGCCAGCACCCCGGGACAGCTACCCCTGCAGTATTTT.

This rearrangement joins TRBV23-1 to TRBJ1-4; the D is unclear. TRBV23-1 is an ORF for which the function is uncertain. Trimming shortened V by 0 bases and J by 4 bases, and 12 bases separated the two germline ends. CDR3 length: 16 amino acids. The CDR3 DNA sequence: TGCGCCAGCAGTCAATCGAGGAGGACGTTTAATGAAAAACTGTTTTTT. Protein: CASSQSRRTFNEKLFF.